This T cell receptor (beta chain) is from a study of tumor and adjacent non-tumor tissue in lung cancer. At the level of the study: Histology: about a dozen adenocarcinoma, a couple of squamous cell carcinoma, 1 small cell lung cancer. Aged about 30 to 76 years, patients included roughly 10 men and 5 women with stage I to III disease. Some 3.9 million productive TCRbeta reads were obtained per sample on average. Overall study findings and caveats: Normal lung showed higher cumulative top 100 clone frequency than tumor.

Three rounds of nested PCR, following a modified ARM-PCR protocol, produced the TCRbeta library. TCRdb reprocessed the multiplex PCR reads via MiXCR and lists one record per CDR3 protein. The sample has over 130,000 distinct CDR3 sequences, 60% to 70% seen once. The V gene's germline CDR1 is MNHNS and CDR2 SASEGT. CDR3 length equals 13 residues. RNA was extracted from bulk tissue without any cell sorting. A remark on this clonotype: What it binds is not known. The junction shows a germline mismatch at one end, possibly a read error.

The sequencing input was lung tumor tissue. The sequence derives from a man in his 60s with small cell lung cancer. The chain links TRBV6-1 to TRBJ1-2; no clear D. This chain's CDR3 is CASCVRTDYDYTF. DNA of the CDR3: TGTGCCAGCTGTGTACGGACTGATTATGACTACACCTTC.